This T cell receptor (beta chain) was recovered during a study of OX40 agonist ivuxolimab in advanced cancers. General study points: The CD4+ and CD8+ T cells in the blood had expanded clonally by week 6 at 0.1 to 3.0 mg/kg.

Germline V gives CDR1 LNHDA, CDR2 SQIVND (reference sequence). The CDR3 runs to 17 residues. V dropped 5 bases and J dropped 5 bases, with 21 bases sitting between them. On this clone: Its antigen remains unknown.

Sequencing was performed with immunoSEQ multiplex PCR; in TCRdb, only in-frame clones are kept and a portion is missing. The sample carries more than 65,000 clones, about 85% recorded once. The J gene is TRBJ2-2, the V gene TRBV19, with a possible D match to TRBD2 (6 bases). The source was CD4+ or CD8+ T cells sorted from blood, collected in a trial of the OX40 agonist ivuxolimab. The receptor comes from an adult with an advanced solid tumor such as melanoma, head and neck, liver or kidney cancer. CDR3 sequence reads: CASSAEWWEEGTGELFF. The CDR3 region has the DNA TGTGCCAGTAGTGCCGAGTGGTGGGAGGAAGGGACCGGGGAGCTGTTTTTT.